This T cell receptor beta chain is drawn from a study of T cells expressing NK-cell markers. Study-level information: Sorted T-cell subsets CD3+CD56+NKG2C+, CD3+CD56+NKG2C- and CD3+CD56-NKG2C+ were TCR beta-sequenced.

Each CDR3 protein gets one entry in TCRdb, which reprocessed the 5' RACE reads and gives no DNA. The repertoire table contains about 450,000 distinct CDR3 sequences. The germline CDR1 and CDR2 sequences are SGHVS and FQNEAQ. This CDR3 comprises 17 residues. Sequenced material: blood T cells: a sorted CD56 or NKG2C T cell subset, CD4+ or CD8+ T cells, or bulk PBMC T cells (not recorded which). The rearrangement links TRBV7-8 to TRBJ1-5. The sequence derives from a woman aged 18 to 75 in good health. The chain's CDR3 is CASSLAGGSYSNQPQHF.